The 27 T cell receptor beta chains presented below share a single source sample, sequenced in a study of T cells after posttransplantation cyclophosphamide. The data were produced by immunoSEQ multiplex PCR, yet TCRdb's version contains in-frame clones alone and is incomplete. The data show about 32,000 clones, roughly 89% seen once. The sequencing sample was made of PBMCs. The receptors shown here come from a woman aged 40 to 55 with a blood cancer, CMV-positive, and with a related stem cell donor.

The chain recombines TRBV7-2 with TRBJ2-5; 8 nucleotides match TRBD2. The germline CDR1 and CDR2 sequences are SGHTA and FQGNSA. The V gene end was trimmed by 3 bases and the J gene end by 3 bases; junction bases not matched to a gene: 3. This CDR3 contains 14 residues. The CDR3 spells CASSFGGGKETQYF. In DNA form, the CDR3 reads TGTGCCAGCAGCTTCGGGGGGGGGAAAGAGACCCAGTACTTC.

In the case of this clone: The sample contains more than one DNA sequence encoding this CDR3. The J gene is TRBJ1-6, the V gene TRBV7-2; D is possibly TRBD1 (5 bases). CDR1 is SGHTA and CDR2 is FQGNSA in the germline V gene. There are 16 residues in the CDR3. Trimming removed 7 bases at V and 13 bases at J, with 26 bases between. Here the CDR3 DNA reads TGTGCCAGCAACTCCCTCACCGGGGGGATTGGATCCCCCCTCCACTTT. Translation: CASNSLTGGIGSPLHF.

The rearrangement joins TRBV19 to TRBJ1-1; D uncertain. The CDR3 length is 13 residues. Between the trimmed V and J ends, which lost 3 bases and 5 bases, there was a span of 10 bases. Germline lookup yields CDR1 LNHDA and CDR2 SQIVND (reference sequence). The CDR3 sequence: CASSIITGTEAFF. In DNA form, the CDR3 reads TGTGCCAGTAGTATTATTACCGGGACTGAAGCTTTCTTT.

This clone was picked up a small number of times. J is TRBJ1-3 and V is TRBV2, with unresolved D. V shed 8 bases and J shed 2 bases, with 19 bases lying between them. The CDR3 is 16 amino acids. The germline V gene encodes CDR1 SNHLY and CDR2 FYNNEI. The CDR3 DNA is TGTGCCAGCGGGAGTGGTTCAGCGGGAGCTGGAAACACCATATATTTT. Its translation is CASGSGSAGAGNTIYF.

This chain links TRBV27 with TRBJ2-1; 14 nucleotides align to TRBD2. CDR3 length: 16 amino acids. The germline V gene encodes CDR1 MNHEY and CDR2 SMNVEV (reference sequence). Trimming took 7 bases from V and 2 from J; bases not matched to a gene: 4. CDR3 bases: TGTGCCAGCACTGTGACTAGCGGGGGGGCCTACAATGAGCAGTTCTTC. It translates to CASTVTSGGAYNEQFF.

J is TRBJ2-7 and V is TRBV7-9, with D uncertain. Trimming took off 2 bases at V and 3 bases at J, with 2 bases between the two ends. Germline V lookup: CDR1 SEHNR, CDR2 FQNEAQ (reference sequence). This CDR3 is 11 amino acids long. CDR3 sequence reads: CASSLYYEQYF. The CDR3 DNA reads as TGTGCCAGCAGCTTATACTACGAGCAGTACTTC.

The chain carries TRBV7-9 and TRBJ2-7; D is perhaps TRBD1 (6 bases). V was clipped by 2 bases and J by 0 bases, with 14 bases between them. CDR1 and CDR2 from the germline V gene are SEHNR and FQNEAQ (reference sequence). CDR3 length equals 16 residues. The CDR3 sequence: CASSLRGGSSSYEQYF. The CDR3 coding sequence is TGTGCCAGCAGCTTACGTGGGGGCAGTAGCTCCTACGAGCAGTACTTC.

Of note for this clone: A junction boundary mismatches the germline segment, possibly from a read error. CDR3 nucleotide sequence: TGTGCCAGCAGTGACTCTCCGGGCTACGAGCAGTACTTC. Its translation: CASSDSPGYEQYF. The genes are TRBV6-5 and TRBJ2-7, with no clear D. Looked up from germline, CDR1 is MNHEY and CDR2 is SVGAGI. This CDR3 is 13 amino acids long.

The chain joins TRBV7-2 to TRBJ2-1, with 11 bases identical to TRBD2. CDR1 is SGHTA and CDR2 is FQGNSA in the germline V gene. V was pared by 4 bases and J by 9 bases, with 11 bases of the junction left unmatched. The CDR3 consists of 16 residues. The CDR3 DNA follows: TGTGCCAGCAGCTCCCTGGGGCTAGCGGGGGGCCCTGAGCAGTTCTTC. Translated: CASSSLGLAGGPEQFF.

V is TRBV2 and J is TRBJ2-3; a weak D match, TRBD2 (5 bases). The ends were cut back, 7 bases at V and 2 bases at J, with 10 bases in the middle. Germline values: CDR1 SNHLY, CDR2 FYNNEI. CDR3 size: 13 residues. CDR3 coding DNA: TGTGCCAGCAACGGGGTATTCACAGATACGCAGTATTTT. It yields the protein CASNGVFTDTQYF.

This chain joins TRBV29-1 and TRBJ2-7; 7 positions match TRBD2. Trimming at V came to 5 bases and at J to 0 bases, leaving 10 bases not matched to a gene. Germline loops: CDR1 SQVTM, CDR2 ANQGSEA. The CDR3 totals 15 residues. The CDR3 DNA is TGCAGCGTTTTACCCCGCCGGGGGGACTCCTACGAGCAGTACTTC. Protein sequence: CSVLPRRGDSYEQYF.

The chain combines TRBV6-1 with TRBJ2-7; TRBD1 matches 9 bases. The CDR3 loop spans 13 amino acids. The germline gives CDR1 MNHNS, CDR2 SASEGT. Trimming removed 10 bases from V and 1 base from J; junction bases left unmatched: 5. The CDR3 loop reads CATAGTGSYEQYF. For the CDR3, the DNA is TGTGCCACCGCCGGGACAGGGTCCTACGAGCAGTACTTC.

The rearrangement uses TRBV7-8 and TRBJ1-2; the match to TRBD1 covers 8 bases. The CDR3 has 18 residues. V gave up 3 bases and J gave up 8 bases; unmatched junction bases: 20. The germline V gene has CDR1 SGHVS and CDR2 FQNEAQ. The CDR3 loop reads CASSFFEEFLGQGRGYTF. For the CDR3, the DNA is TGTGCCAGCAGCTTTTTCGAAGAATTCCTAGGACAGGGCCGCGGCTACACCTTC.

The chain combines TRBV19 with TRBJ2-3, with 8 bases fitting TRBD2. V shed 4 bases and J 5 bases; nucleotides not matched to a gene: 14. The germline V gene encodes CDR1 LNHDA and CDR2 SQIVND (reference sequence). The CDR3 contains 17 residues. The CDR3 bases are TGTGCCAGTAGTACTCTAGCCTTTCGGGGGGGCAGAGATACGCAGTATTTT. It encodes CASSTLAFRGGRDTQYF.

V and J are TRBV5-1 and TRBJ2-6; the D gene is possibly TRBD1 (5 bases). The CDR3 has 15 residues. Trimming removed 5 bases from V and 0 bases from J, with 9 bases in between. CDR1 SGHRS and CDR2 YFSETQ come from the germline V gene. The DNA of the CDR3 is TGCGCCAGCAGTCTGACAGACTCTGGGGCCAACGTCCTGACTTTC. It is translated as CASSLTDSGANVLTF.

This clone was observed once. The CDR3 DNA follows: TGTGCCAGCAGCTCGATAGCGGGGAGCTACAATGAGCAGTTCTTC. Encoded protein: CASSSIAGSYNEQFF. V is TRBV11-2 and J is TRBJ2-1, with 8 bases matching TRBD2. Germline lookup yields CDR1 SGHAT and CDR2 FQNNGV. CDR3 length: 15 residues. The V segment lost 4 bases and the J segment 3 bases; nucleotides outside the gene matches: 5.

This rearrangement joins TRBV25-1 to TRBJ1-1; the D gene is possibly TRBD1 (5 bases). CDR3 size: 15 residues. Trimming shortened V by 0 bases and J by 4 bases, and 12 bases separated the two germline ends. The V gene's germline CDR1 is MGHDK and CDR2 SYGVNS. CDR3 amino acids: CASSEYLQGGTEAFF. The CDR3 DNA follows: TGTGCCAGCAGTGAATATCTCCAGGGAGGCACTGAAGCTTTCTTT.

This chain joins TRBV19 and TRBJ1-3; 7 nucleotides match TRBD1. The germline V gene encodes CDR1 LNHDA and CDR2 SQIVND (reference sequence). The V and J ends lost 5 bases and 0 bases, in that order; junction bases with no gene match: 7. The CDR3 totals 16 residues. CDR3 loop: CASSAGTASSGNTIYF. As DNA, the CDR3 is TGTGCCAGTAGTGCCGGGACAGCCAGCTCTGGAAACACCATATATTTT.

The V and J genes are TRBV5-8 and TRBJ2-7, with D tentatively TRBD2 (5 bases). The V gene's germline CDR1 is SGHTS and CDR2 YDEGEE. This CDR3 has 16 residues. With 0 bases removed from V and 0 bases from J, the gap between germline ends came to 13 bases. CDR3 DNA sequence: TGTGCCAGCAGCTTGGGGGAGACGGGGAGCTCCTACGAGCAGTACTTC. Amino acids: CASSLGETGSSYEQYF.

This chain uses TRBV5-4 with TRBJ2-2; 8 bases are a match to TRBD2. Germline CDR1 reads SGHNT; CDR2 reads YYREEE (reference sequence). The CDR3 has 16 amino acids. The ends lost 4 bases at V and 5 bases at J; junction bases unmatched: 10. The CDR3 region is CASSGSSGQDTGELFF. The CDR3 region has the DNA TGTGCCAGCAGCGGCTCTAGCGGGCAGGATACCGGGGAGCTGTTTTTT.

The chain has TRBV7-9 and TRBJ2-1, with TRBD1 matching 9 bases. With V trimmed by 1 base and J by 7 bases, 5 bases remained unmatched. Germline V lookup: CDR1 SEHNR, CDR2 FQNEAQ (reference sequence). The CDR3 consists of 15 residues. The CDR3 loop is CASSLGGDRENEQFF. CDR3 in DNA: TGTGCCAGCAGCTTAGGCGGGGACAGGGAGAATGAGCAGTTCTTC.

This clone was counted a few times. The chain uses TRBV18 and TRBJ1-2; D remains unclear. V lost 1 base and J lost 0, with 6 bases in between. This CDR3 contains 14 residues. CDR1 and CDR2 (germline): KGHSH, LQKENI. In DNA, the CDR3 is TGTGCCAGCTCACCACTTGACACTAACTATGGCTACACCTTC. This codes for CASSPLDTNYGYTF.

This chain joins TRBV9 and TRBJ2-1; 7 nucleotides line up with TRBD1. CDR3 size: 15 residues. V dropped 6 bases and J dropped 0; count of bases not matched to a gene: 6. The germline CDR1 and CDR2 sequences are SGDLS and YYNGEE. The CDR3 here is CASTGGPSSYNEQFF. The CDR3 DNA follows: TGTGCCAGCACAGGGGGTCCTAGCTCCTACAATGAGCAGTTCTTC. Full variable domain (remainder filled in from reference TRBV9 and TRBJ2-1): DSGVTQTPKHLITATGQRVTLRCSPRSGDLSVYWYQQSLDQGLQFLIQYYNGEERAKGNILERFSAQQFPDLHSELNLSSLELGDSALYFCASTGGPSSYNEQFFGPGTRLTVL.

This clone has only one observation. The chain is built from TRBV6-5 and TRBJ2-7, with D maybe TRBD1 (6 bases). CDR1 is MNHEY and CDR2 is SVGAGI in the germline V gene. This CDR3 has 15 amino acids. V shed 1 base and J shed 2 bases, with 12 bases lying between them. The CDR3 sequence: CASSYLPRGAYEQYF. CDR3 bases: TGTGCCAGCAGTTACTTACCCAGGGGAGCCTACGAGCAGTACTTC.

J is TRBJ1-1 and V is TRBV7-3; weak D call: TRBD1 (6 bases). This CDR3 is 16 amino acids long. The ends were cut back, 5 bases at V and 5 bases at J, with 21 bases in the middle. Per the germline V gene, CDR1 is SGHTA and CDR2 is FQGTGA. CDR3 DNA: TGTGCCAGCAGCCCCGGGGGGGTCAGGGGTAATACTGAAGCTTTCTTT. Protein product: CASSPGGVRGNTEAFF.

The chain has TRBV4-3 and TRBJ1-2; 7 bases are shared with TRBD1. Germline values: CDR1 LGHNA, CDR2 YSLEER. This CDR3 is 16 amino acids long. J was trimmed by 2 bases and V by 0 bases; bases with no gene match: 6. The CDR3 here is CASSQDRLGGNYGYTF. The CDR3 region has the DNA TGCGCCAGCAGCCAAGATCGACTAGGGGGCAACTATGGCTACACCTTC.

This chain connects TRBV7-8 to TRBJ2-7; TRBD2 agrees at 7 bases. The V gene end was trimmed by 5 bases and the J gene end by 3 bases; junction bases not matched to a gene: 10. The germline gives CDR1 SGHVS, CDR2 FQNEAQ. The CDR3 sequence is 15 residues long. CDR3 sequence reads: CASSVSRGGYYEQYF. The CDR3 DNA reads as TGTGCCAGCAGCGTCTCCCGCGGGGGTTACTACGAGCAGTACTTC. Full variable domain (outside the CDR3, taken from reference TRBV7-8 and TRBJ2-7): GAGVSQSPRYKVAKRGQDVALRCDPISGHVSLFWYQQALGQGPEFLTYFQNEAQLDKSGLPSDRFFAERPEGSVSTLKIQRTQQEDSAVYLCASSVSRGGYYEQYFGPGTRLTVT.